The TCR beta chain under discussion was sequenced for a study of CD8 T cells in Susac syndrome. From germline, CDR1 is SQVTM and CDR2 ANQGSEA. V dropped 4 bases and J dropped 9 bases, with 9 bases sitting between them. The CDR3 is 10 residues long. A quantity of about 0.5 to 1 ug RNA underwent reverse transcription using random hexamers. From the immunoSEQ multiplex PCR reads, TCRdb called clonotypes with MiXCR, one entry per CDR3 protein. The sample lists around 230,000 distinct CDR3 sequences, almost 97% occurring once. The chain combines TRBV29-1 with TRBJ1-1, with D hard to call. This TCR came from a human donor with Susac syndrome. Input material: CD4+ T cells from PBMCs. CDR3 bases: TGCAGCGTTGGCGGGTTCCAAGCTTTCTTT. Translation: CSVGGFQAFF.